Shown below are 15 T cell receptor beta chains from a single sample sequenced in a study of spatial heterogeneity in lung cancer. Study findings and constraints: One measure, the expanded intratumoral alpha and beta TCR count, tracked tumor mutation counts.

For these receptors, no antigen is known. As for time point: sample taken at primary tumor resection. TCRdb fed the 5' RACE reads into MiXCR, producing one record per CDR3 protein. The repertoire includes thousands of distinct CDR3 sequences, about 26% of them detected once, and about 26% sits in the top ten. Source: lung tumor tissue, taken at surgery. The source of these receptors is a male donor with early-stage non-small cell lung cancer.

The chain couples TRBV7-9 to TRBJ2-3, with D unresolved. Germline V gene data show CDR1 as SEHNR and CDR2 as FQNEAQ (reference sequence). This CDR3 has 16 amino acids. Trimming shortened V by 3 bases and J by 2 bases, and 15 bases separated the two germline ends. The CDR3 sequence: CASSFAAGGPTDTQYF. The CDR3 nucleotides are TGTGCCAGCAGCTTCGCGGCAGGCGGACCCACAGATACGCAGTATTTT.

This clonotype is deemed medium-sized. The rearrangement joins TRBV3-1 to TRBJ2-7; no clear D. CDR1 and CDR2 (germline): LGHDT, YNNKEL (reference sequence). The CDR3 has 12 residues. Trimming pared 1 base from V and 3 bases from J, leaving 4 bases between. For the CDR3, the DNA is TGTGCCAGCAGCCAAGTCCTCTACGAGCAGTACTTC. Amino acids: CASSQVLYEQYF.

The rearrangement links TRBV27 to TRBJ2-7, with D possibly matching TRBD2 (7 bases). CDR1 and CDR2 (germline): MNHEY, SMNVEV (reference sequence). Between the trimmed V and J ends, which lost 5 bases and 3 bases, there was a span of 20 bases. CDR3 length equals 16 residues. The CDR3 sequence: CASSTRWGGDYYEQYF. In DNA, the CDR3 is TGTGCCAGCAGTACCCGGTGGGGGGGCGACTACTACGAGCAGTACTTC.

This rearrangement joins TRBV6-5 to TRBJ2-7; D unclear. Germline assignment: CDR1 MNHEY and CDR2 SVGAGI. This CDR3 contains 15 residues. The germline V and J ends were trimmed by 0 bases and 2 bases, with 11 bases remaining between them. CDR3 sequence: CASSYSTVTPYEQYF. Written as DNA, the CDR3 is TGTGCCAGCAGTTACTCCACAGTAACCCCCTACGAGCAGTACTTC.

This clonotype counts as medium-sized. The chain joins TRBV5-1 to TRBJ2-5; 15 bases line up with TRBD2. This CDR3 has 17 residues. Trimming cost V 3 bases and J 5 bases; bases outside gene matches: 8. Germline lookup yields CDR1 SGHRS and CDR2 YFSETQ. The CDR3 spells CASSSGTSGRSGETQYF. CDR3 DNA sequence: TGCGCCAGCAGCTCCGGGACTAGCGGGAGGTCAGGGGAGACCCAGTACTTC.

The chain recombines TRBV29-1 with TRBJ2-3, with no clear D. Trimming pared 8 bases from V and 1 base from J, leaving 10 bases between. In germline, CDR1 is SQVTM, CDR2 ANQGSEA. The CDR3 has 12 amino acids. CDR3 sequence reads: CSHLDGTDTQYF. The CDR3 nucleotides read TGCAGCCACCTCGATGGCACAGATACGCAGTATTTT.

Relative to its sample, this clonotype is medium-sized. The rearrangement links TRBV12-3 or TRBV12-4 to TRBJ2-1; D might be TRBD1 (6 bases). The CDR3 runs to 15 residues. Trimming stripped 3 bases from V and 2 bases from J, with 11 bases between. CDR3 bases: TGTGCCAGCAGTTTCTCAGGGGCCACCTACAATGAGCAGTTCTTC. The encoded protein is CASSFSGATYNEQFF.

This chain links TRBV9 with TRBJ2-7, with unresolved D. Trimming took off 0 bases at V and 2 bases at J, with 12 bases between the two ends. Per germline, CDR1 SGDLS and CDR2 YYNGEE. The CDR3 extends over 15 amino acids. CDR3 bases: TGTGCCAGCAGCGTAGAGGGCCAAGCAGCCTACGAGCAGTACTTC. Residues: CASSVEGQAAYEQYF.

The chain links TRBV5-4 to TRBJ1-3; D uncertain. Trimming took off 2 bases at V and 0 bases at J, with 9 bases between the two ends. Germline V gene data show CDR1 as SGHNT and CDR2 as YYREEE (reference sequence). The length of the CDR3 is 15 residues. The CDR3 sequence: CASSLTRSSGNTIYF. In DNA form, the CDR3 reads TGTGCCAGCAGCTTAACAAGGAGCTCTGGAAACACCATATATTTT.

This clonotype is classed as large (0.1 to 1%). The chain combines TRBV28 with TRBJ2-3; D is tentatively TRBD1 or TRBD2 (5 bases each). Germline values: CDR1 MDHEN, CDR2 SYDVKM. V was shortened by 6 bases and J by 2 bases, with 15 bases between the two germline ends. This CDR3 comprises 15 residues. The CDR3 DNA sequence: TGTGCCAGCAGCTATGGGGGAGACCTCACAGATACGCAGTATTTT. Translation gives CASSYGGDLTDTQYF.

The chain recombines TRBV7-9 with TRBJ2-1; D is unclear. V lost 4 bases to trimming and J lost 5 bases, with 9 bases between them. Germline-derived CDR1 and CDR2 are SEHNR and FQNEAQ (reference sequence). CDR3 size: 13 residues. The CDR3 DNA reads TGTGCCAGCAGCTACGGAACAGACAATGAGCAGTTCTTC. Protein: CASSYGTDNEQFF. Looking up the rest from reference TRBV7-9 and TRBJ2-1 gives the full variable domain: DTGVSQNPRHKITKRGQNVTFRCDPISEHNRLYWYRQTLGQGPEFLTYFQNEAQLEKSRLLSDRFSAERPKGSFSTLEIQRTEQGDSAMYLCASSYGTDNEQFFGPGTRLTVL.

This clonotype is deemed medium-sized. The chain uses TRBV20-1 and TRBJ2-5, with TRBD2 as a possible D gene (6 bases). There are 16 residues in the CDR3. Looked up from germline, CDR1 is DFQATT and CDR2 is SNEGSKA (reference sequence). Trimming removed 6 bases from V and 1 base from J, with 21 bases in between. CDR3 region: CSAYPLFGSRQETQYF. In DNA form, the CDR3 reads TGCAGTGCGTACCCCCTTTTCGGGAGCCGCCAAGAGACCCAGTACTTC.

By share, this clonotype ranks as medium-sized. The chain joins TRBV28 to TRBJ2-1; D assignment may be TRBD1 or TRBD2 (5 bases each). CDR3 length equals 14 residues. The V end was cut by 5 bases, the J end by 5 bases, with 13 bases between. Germline V gene data show CDR1 as MDHEN and CDR2 as SYDVKM. In DNA, the CDR3 is TGTGCCAGCAGTCCCCTGGGACGACACAATGAGCAGTTCTTC. It encodes CASSPLGRHNEQFF.

This chain joins TRBV6-1 and TRBJ1-1; no clear D. This CDR3 spans 13 amino acids. Looked up from germline, CDR1 is MNHNS and CDR2 is SASEGT. Trimming took 0 bases from V and 3 from J, leaving 5 bases between them. The CDR3 reads CASSEAGDTEAFF. DNA for the CDR3: TGTGCCAGCAGTGAAGCCGGAGACACTGAAGCTTTCTTT.

The chain uses TRBV30 and TRBJ2-1; D unclear. The CDR3 has 11 residues. V was cut by 0 bases and J by 7 bases, with 4 bases left in between. CDR1 and CDR2 (germline): GTSNPN, SVGIG (reference sequence). CDR3 sequence (DNA): TGTGCCTGGAGTGTAGTAAATGAGCAGTTCTTC. This encodes CAWSVVNEQFF. The full variable domain, with the rest looked up from reference TRBV30 and TRBJ2-1, is SQTIHQWPATLVQPVGSPLSLECTVEGTSNPNLYWYRQAAGRGLQLLFYSVGIGQISSEVPQNLSASRPQDRQFILSSKKLLLSDSGFYLCAWSVVNEQFFGPGTRLTVL.